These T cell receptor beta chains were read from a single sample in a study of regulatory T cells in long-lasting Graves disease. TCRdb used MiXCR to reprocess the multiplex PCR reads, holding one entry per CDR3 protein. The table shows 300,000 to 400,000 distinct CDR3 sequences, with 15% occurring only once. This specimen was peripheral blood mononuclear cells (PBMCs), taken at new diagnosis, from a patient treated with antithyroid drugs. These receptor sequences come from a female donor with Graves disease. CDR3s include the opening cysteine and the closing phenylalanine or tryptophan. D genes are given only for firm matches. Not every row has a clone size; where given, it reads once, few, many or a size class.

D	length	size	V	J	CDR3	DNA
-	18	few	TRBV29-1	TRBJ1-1	CSVGTPEQGWAMNTEAFF	TGCAGCGTTGGAACCCCGGAGCAGGGCTGGGCCATGAACACTGAAGCTTTCTTT
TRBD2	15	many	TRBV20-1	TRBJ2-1	CSARDSTSGMDEQFF	TGCAGTGCTAGAGATTCAACTAGCGGGATGGATGAGCAGTTCTTC
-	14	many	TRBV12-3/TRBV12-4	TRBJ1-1	CASSFMGLGTEAFF	TGTGCCAGCAGTTTTATGGGCTTGGGTACTGAAGCTTTCTTT
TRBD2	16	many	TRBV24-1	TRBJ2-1	CATSDSTVAGDNEQFF	TGTGCCACCAGTGATTCGACTGTAGCGGGGGACAATGAGCAGTTCTTC
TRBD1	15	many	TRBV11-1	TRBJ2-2	CASSHGQGQVGELFF	TGTGCCAGCAGCCATGGACAGGGGCAGGTCGGGGAGCTGTTTTTT
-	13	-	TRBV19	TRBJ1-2	CASSSAPGRGYTF	TGTGCCAGTAGTAGCGCCCCAGGCCGCGGCTACACCTTC
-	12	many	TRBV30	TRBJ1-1	CAWSHLNTEAFF	TGTGCCTGGAGTCACCTGAACACTGAAGCTTTCTTT
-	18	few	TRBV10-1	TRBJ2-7	CASSESLNTDYRTYEQYF	TGCGCCAGCAGTGAGTCTCTAAACACGGACTACCGTACCTACGAGCAGTACTTC
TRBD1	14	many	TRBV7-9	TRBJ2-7	CASSPRDRLHEQYF	TGTGCCAGCAGCCCCCGGGACAGGCTTCACGAGCAGTACTTC
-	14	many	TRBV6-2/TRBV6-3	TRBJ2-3	CASSYVWPTDTQYF	TGTGCCAGCAGTTACGTCTGGCCGACAGATACGCAGTATTTT
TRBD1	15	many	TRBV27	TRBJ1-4	CASRPQGATNEKLFF	TGTGCCAGCAGACCCCAGGGGGCAACTAATGAAAAACTGTTTTTT
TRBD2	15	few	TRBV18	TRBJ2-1	CASHRGGGSYNEQFF	TGTGCCAGCCATCGGGGGGGAGGCTCCTACAATGAGCAGTTCTTC
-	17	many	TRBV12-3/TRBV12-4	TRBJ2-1	CASSTDEGHEFFNEQFF	TGTGCCAGCAGCACAGACGAGGGACATGAGTTTTTCAATGAGCAGTTCTTC
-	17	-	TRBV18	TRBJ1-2	CASSPRALGQGRSGYTF	TGTGCCAGCTCACCTCGTGCTCTGGGGCAGGGAAGGAGTGGCTACACCTTC
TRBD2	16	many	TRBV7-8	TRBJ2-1	CASSLEAGGRGNEQFF	TGTGCCAGCAGCTTAGAAGCGGGAGGCCGGGGCAATGAGCAGTTCTTC
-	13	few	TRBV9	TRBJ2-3	CASSVGWTDTQYF	TGTGCCAGCAGCGTAGGATGGACAGATACGCAGTATTTT
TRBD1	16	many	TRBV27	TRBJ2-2	CASSLWTGLSSGELFF	TGTGCCAGCAGTTTATGGACAGGGTTGAGTTCCGGGGAGCTGTTTTTT
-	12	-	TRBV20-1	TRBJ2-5	CSANQGGETQYF	TGCAGTGCTAATCAGGGGGGAGAGACCCAGTACTTC
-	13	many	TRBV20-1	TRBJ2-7	CSADPGSPYEQYF	TGCAGTGCCGACCCAGGGTCCCCCTACGAGCAGTACTTC
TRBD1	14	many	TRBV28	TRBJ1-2	CASSLQGAWIGYTF	TGTGCCAGCAGTTTACAGGGGGCCTGGATAGGCTACACCTTC
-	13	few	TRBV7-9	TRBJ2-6	CASGRAGANVLTF	TGTGCCAGCGGGCGGGCTGGGGCCAACGTCCTGACTTTC
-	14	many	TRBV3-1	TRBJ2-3	CASSQGHFGDTQYF	TGTGCCAGCAGCCAGGGCCACTTTGGAGATACGCAGTATTTT
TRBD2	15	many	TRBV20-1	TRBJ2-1	CSASPSTSVYNEQFF	TGCAGTGCTAGCCCCTCGACTAGCGTGTACAATGAGCAGTTCTTC
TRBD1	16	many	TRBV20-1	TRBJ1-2	CSARGDRGIVSYGYTF	TGCAGTGCTAGAGGGGACAGGGGGATCGTGAGCTATGGCTACACCTTC
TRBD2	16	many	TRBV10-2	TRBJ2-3	CASSGPGLAGEDTQYF	TGCGCCAGCAGTGGGCCGGGACTAGCGGGAGAAGATACGCAGTATTTT
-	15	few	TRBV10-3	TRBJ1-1	CAISESKGLNPEAFF	TGTGCCATCAGTGAGTCGAAGGGGTTAAACCCTGAAGCTTTCTTT
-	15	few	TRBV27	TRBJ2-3	CASSPRDISTDTQYF	TGTGCCAGCAGCCCCCGGGACATTAGCACAGATACGCAGTATTTT
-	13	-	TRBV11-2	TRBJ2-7	CASSLGTYHEQYF	TGTGCCAGCAGCTTAGGAACTTACCACGAGCAGTACTTC
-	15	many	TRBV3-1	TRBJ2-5	CASSQVVGDQETQYF	TGTGCCAGCAGCCAAGTGGTGGGGGACCAAGAGACCCAGTACTTC
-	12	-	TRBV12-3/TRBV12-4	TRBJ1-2	CASSLSTDGYTF	TGTGCCAGCAGTTTATCTACAGATGGCTACACCTTC
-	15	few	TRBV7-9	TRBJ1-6	CASSSADGGNSPLHF	TGTGCCAGCAGCTCAGCGGACGGAGGAAATTCACCCCTCCACTTT
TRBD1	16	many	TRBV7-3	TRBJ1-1	CASSSTGGKMNTEAFF	TGTGCCAGCAGCTCGACAGGGGGAAAAATGAACACTGAAGCTTTCTTT
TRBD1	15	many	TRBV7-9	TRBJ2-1	CASSQGGQGPEEQFF	TGTGCCAGCAGCCAAGGGGGACAGGGGCCCGAGGAGCAGTTCTTC
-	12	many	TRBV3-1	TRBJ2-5	CASSQVYGTQYF	TGTGCCAGCAGCCAAGTTTACGGGACCCAGTACTTC
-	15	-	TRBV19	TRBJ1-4	CASSIGGTYEEKLFF	TGTGCCAGTAGTATAGGAGGGACGTACGAAGAAAAACTGTTTTTT
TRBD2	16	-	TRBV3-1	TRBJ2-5	CASRPGLAGGQETQYF	TGTGCCAGCAGGCCCGGACTAGCGGGAGGTCAAGAGACCCAGTACTTC
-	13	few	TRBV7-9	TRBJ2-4	CASSFVSENIQYF	TGTGCCAGCAGCTTCGTATCGGAAAACATTCAGTACTTC
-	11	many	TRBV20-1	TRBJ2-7	CSARYSYEQYF	TGCAGTGCTAGGTATAGCTACGAGCAGTACTTC
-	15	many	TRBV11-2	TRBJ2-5	CASSLENRDWETQYF	TGTGCCAGCAGCTTAGAAAACAGGGACTGGGAGACCCAGTACTTC
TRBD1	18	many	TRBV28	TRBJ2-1	CASSLLSAGTGGVNEQFF	TGTGCCAGCAGTTTACTCAGCGCCGGGACAGGGGGTGTTAATGAGCAGTTCTTC